Below are 13 T cell receptor beta chains sequenced from a single sample in a study of shared clonotypes between healthy human individuals. Assay: immunoSEQ multiplex PCR; the TCRdb copy retains only in-frame clones and omits some. This sample has 2 million to 2.5 million clones, with about nine tenths found just once. The specimen sequenced was naive CD4+ T cells from PBMCs. Subset specified: CD45RA+ positively selected. The receptors shown here come from a man in his late teens or twenties in good health. Some clones in this sample may be carry-over from other donors' samples.

This rearrangement joins TRBV7-2 to TRBJ2-1; weak D call: TRBD2 (6 bases). The V and J ends lost 1 base and 5 bases respectively, with 12 bases between them. This CDR3 spans 15 amino acids. Germline V gives CDR1 SGHTA, CDR2 FQGNSA. CDR3 protein: CASSLVTGVNNEQFF. The CDR3, as DNA: TGTGCCAGCAGCTTAGTCACGGGAGTGAACAATGAGCAGTTCTTC.

This chain uses TRBV14 with TRBJ1-2; D remains unclear. The V gene's germline CDR1 is SGHDN and CDR2 FVKESK. The CDR3 contains 15 residues. V was clipped by 4 bases and J by 6 bases, with 18 bases between them. Written as DNA, the CDR3 is TGTGCCAGCAGCCTCGATCTGATCCCTTCGGATGGCTACACCTTC. Its protein product is CASSLDLIPSDGYTF.

V usage is TRBV19 and J usage is TRBJ2-7; 9 nucleotides match TRBD1. The CDR3 has 14 amino acids. From germline, CDR1 is LNHDA and CDR2 SQIVND (reference sequence). The V and J ends lost 6 bases and 6 bases, in that order; junction bases with no gene match: 9. This CDR3 reads CASSTGGSGSEQYF. As DNA, the CDR3 is TGTGCCAGTAGCACAGGGGGCTCGGGCTCCGAGCAGTACTTC.

This clone appeared once. Distinct nucleotide sequences in the sample also encode this CDR3. The chain carries TRBV5-1 and TRBJ2-2; 9 bases map to TRBD1. J lost 5 bases, V lost 2 bases, and 1 base had no gene match. In germline, CDR1 is SGHRS, CDR2 YFSETQ. There are 14 residues in the CDR3. CDR3 amino acids: CASSLQGATGELFF. CDR3 nucleotide sequence: TGCGCCAGCAGCTTACAGGGGGCGACCGGGGAGCTGTTTTTT.

This chain links TRBV29-1 with TRBJ2-1; 7 nucleotides line up with TRBD1. With 8 bases clipped from V and 7 bases from J, the junction kept 11 bases outside the gene matches. Per germline, CDR1 SQVTM and CDR2 ANQGSEA. The CDR3 runs 13 residues. In nucleotides, the CDR3 is TGCAGCTCTGCCCGGGACAGTCAAAATGAGCAGTTCTTC. Translating it yields CSSARDSQNEQFF.

CDR3 nucleotide sequence: TGTGCCAGCAGTCCCCGGACTACTGGTGGGGTAAAGCAGTACTTC. This translates into CASSPRTTGGVKQYF. This chain joins TRBV28 and TRBJ2-5; the D gene is possibly TRBD2 (6 bases). CDR1 and CDR2 (germline): MDHEN, SYDVKM. The CDR3 consists of 15 residues. V lost 5 bases and J lost 11, with 24 bases in between.

Comments on this clone: One end of the junction is discordant with germline, which a read error may explain. The genes are TRBV7-9 and TRBJ1-3; D might be TRBD1 (5 bases). CDR1 and CDR2 from the germline V gene are SEHNR and FQNEAQ (reference sequence). The CDR3 runs 12 residues. The CDR3 here is CASRLQGRVDDF. The DNA for the CDR3 is TGTGCCAGCAGACTCCAGGGCAGGGTGGACGATTTT.

This chain joins TRBV5-1 and TRBJ2-7, with TRBD1 as a possible D gene (6 bases). V dropped 3 bases and J dropped 7 bases, with 14 bases sitting between them. Germline-derived CDR1 and CDR2 are SGHRS and YFSETQ. The CDR3 contains 13 residues. CDR3 sequence (DNA): TGCGCCAGCAGCTCCTGGACAGCAGGGGAGCAGTACTTC. It encodes CASSSWTAGEQYF.

The chain combines TRBV19 with TRBJ1-5; no firm D call. Germline V gene lookup returns CDR1 LNHDA and CDR2 SQIVND (reference sequence). This CDR3 has 12 amino acids. V was cut by 5 bases and J by 4 bases, with 6 bases left in between. CDR3 nucleotides: TGTGCCAGTAGTCCACCGAATCAGCCCCAGCATTTT. Its protein product is CASSPPNQPQHF. Full variable domain (remainder filled in from reference TRBV19 and TRBJ1-5): DGGITQSPKYLFRKEGQNVTLSCEQNLNHDAMYWYRQDPGQGLRLIYYSQIVNDFQKGDIAEGYSVSREKKESFPLTVTSAQKNPTAFYLCASSPPNQPQHFGDGTRLSIL.

This clone has more than one count but fewer than ten. V usage is TRBV14 and J usage is TRBJ1-1, with no clear D. This CDR3 has 13 amino acids. Trimming shortened V by 4 bases and J by 0 bases, and 6 bases separated the two germline ends. CDR1 SGHDN and CDR2 FVKESK come from the germline V gene. The CDR3 region has the DNA TGTGCCAGCAGCCTGCTGTTGAACACTGAAGCTTTCTTT. This translates into CASSLLLNTEAFF.

This chain uses TRBV28 with TRBJ2-7; D call uncertain. V lost 1 base and J 5 bases, leaving 9 bases between the germline ends. There are 13 residues in the CDR3. Looked up from germline, CDR1 is MDHEN and CDR2 is SYDVKM. The CDR3 DNA sequence: TGTGCCAGCAGTTTATATCAAAAGGACGAGCAGTACTTC. The encoded protein is CASSLYQKDEQYF. Using reference TRBV28 and TRBJ2-7 for the parts outside the CDR3, the full variable domain is DVKVTQSSRYLVKRTGEKVFLECVQDMDHENMFWYRQDPGLGLRLIYFSYDVKMKEKGDIPEGYSVSREKKERFSLILESASTNQTSMYLCASSLYQKDEQYFGPGTRLTVT.

The J gene is TRBJ1-2, the V gene TRBV7-2; D call uncertain. The CDR3 consists of 15 residues. From germline, CDR1 is SGHTA and CDR2 FQGNSA. With 6 bases removed from V and 4 bases from J, the gap between germline ends came to 18 bases. The CDR3: CASSPGRATGYGYTF. CDR3 DNA: TGTGCCAGCAGTCCCGGGAGGGCTACTGGCTATGGCTACACCTTC. The whole variable domain, filled in from reference TRBV7-2 and TRBJ1-2, reads GAGVSQSPSNKVTEKGKDVELRCDPISGHTALYWYRQSLGQGLEFLIYFQGNSAPDKSGLPSDRFSAERTGGSVSTLTIQRTQQEDSAVYLCASSPGRATGYGYTFGSGTRLTVV.

This chain joins TRBV9 and TRBJ2-1, with no clear D. The germline V gene has CDR1 SGDLS and CDR2 YYNGEE. V lost 2 bases to trimming and J lost 2 bases, with 11 bases between them. This CDR3 region has 15 residues. The CDR3 bases are TGTGCCAGCAGCGTTGGGCGGAATACCTACAATGAGCAGTTCTTC. Protein: CASSVGRNTYNEQFF.